This T cell receptor (beta chain) was recorded in a study of cytomegalovirus exposure and HLA in healthy donors. The CDR3 extends over 14 amino acids. The germline V gene encodes CDR1 GTSNPN and CDR2 SVGIG (reference sequence). J was trimmed by 2 bases and V by 5 bases; bases with no gene match: 5. PCR employed 60 Vbeta and 13 Jbeta primers. The method was immunoSEQ multiplex PCR; TCRdb's version includes in-frame clones alone and lacks a portion of them. The sample lists tens of thousands of clones, roughly three quarters seen once, with 3% to 3.5% in the top ten. This TCR derives from a man younger than 35 in good health and CMV-seronegative. Sequenced: PBMCs. The rearrangement joins TRBV30 to TRBJ1-4; 7 bases fit TRBD1. In nucleotides, the CDR3 is TGTGCCTGGGACAAGACAGGGACTAATGAAAAACTGTTTTTT. Translation: CAWDKTGTNEKLFF.